This entry concerns a single T cell receptor beta chain. Antigen specificity is unknown. With constant-segment primers, 5'RACE yielded cDNA libraries of TCR alpha and TCR beta that carried sample barcodes and UMIs. TCRdb itself ran the 5' RACE reads through MiXCR, one entry per CDR3 protein. The sample carries around 180,000 distinct CDR3 sequences, 16% recorded once. This sample is part of a study of T-cell memory formation after mild COVID-19. Regarding the study as a whole: CD8+ contracting clones occupied EMRA, while CD4+ ones occupied mainly CM and EM.

This sequence was found in an adult woman who had mild COVID-19 (a few samples of this study predate the infection). Cell type and time point are not known. Specimen: PBMCs or a T cell subset sorted from them (not recorded which).

The CDR3 here is CASSSGQGAGEGYNEQFF. CDR3 DNA: TGTGCCAGCAGCTCGGGACAGGGAGCGGGAGAGGGATACAATGAGCAGTTCTTC. The V gene is TRBV7-2, the J gene TRBJ2-1, with D perhaps TRBD1 (9 bases). Germline lookup yields CDR1 SGHTA and CDR2 FQGNSA. The V end lost 4 bases, the J end lost 4 bases, and 23 bases lay between the germline ends. This CDR3 spans 18 amino acids.